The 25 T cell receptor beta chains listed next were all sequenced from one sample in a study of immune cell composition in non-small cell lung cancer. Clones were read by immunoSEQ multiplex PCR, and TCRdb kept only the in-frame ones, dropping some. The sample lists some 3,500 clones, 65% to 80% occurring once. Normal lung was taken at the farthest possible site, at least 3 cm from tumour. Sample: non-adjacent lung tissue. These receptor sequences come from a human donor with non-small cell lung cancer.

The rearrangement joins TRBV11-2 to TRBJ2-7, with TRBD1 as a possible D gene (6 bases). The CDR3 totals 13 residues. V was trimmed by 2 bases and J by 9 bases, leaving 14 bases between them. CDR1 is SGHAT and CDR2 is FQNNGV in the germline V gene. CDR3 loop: CASSLFPLQGQYF. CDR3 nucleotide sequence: TGTGCCAGCAGCTTATTCCCCCTACAGGGGCAGTACTTC.

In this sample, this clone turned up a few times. In DNA, the CDR3 is TGCGCCAGCAGTTCACCGACGGGGGAATATGGCTACACCTTC. Protein product: CASSSPTGEYGYTF. The V gene is TRBV23-1, the J gene TRBJ1-2, with D possibly matching TRBD1 (5 bases). Being an ORF, TRBV23-1 has a function that is uncertain. CDR3 length equals 14 residues. V was shortened by 5 bases and J by 5 bases, with 15 bases between the two germline ends.

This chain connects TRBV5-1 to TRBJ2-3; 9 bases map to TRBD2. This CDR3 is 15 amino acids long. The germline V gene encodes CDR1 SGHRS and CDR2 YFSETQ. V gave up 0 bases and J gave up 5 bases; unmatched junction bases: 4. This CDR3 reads CASSLGVAGVDTQYF. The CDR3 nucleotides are TGCGCCAGCAGCTTGGGGGTAGCGGGGGTAGATACGCAGTATTTT. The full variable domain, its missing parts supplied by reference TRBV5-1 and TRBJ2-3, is KAGVTQTPRYLIKTRGQQVTLSCSPISGHRSVSWYQQTPGQGLQFLFEYFSETQRNKGNFPGRFSGRQFSNSRSEMNVSTLELGDSALYLCASSLGVAGVDTQYFGPGTRLTVL.

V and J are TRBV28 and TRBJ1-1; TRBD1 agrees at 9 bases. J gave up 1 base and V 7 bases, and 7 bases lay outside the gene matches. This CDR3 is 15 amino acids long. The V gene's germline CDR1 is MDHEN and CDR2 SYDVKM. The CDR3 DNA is TGTGCCAGCACCCCGGGACAGGGATGGAACACTGAAGCTTTCTTT. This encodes CASTPGQGWNTEAFF.

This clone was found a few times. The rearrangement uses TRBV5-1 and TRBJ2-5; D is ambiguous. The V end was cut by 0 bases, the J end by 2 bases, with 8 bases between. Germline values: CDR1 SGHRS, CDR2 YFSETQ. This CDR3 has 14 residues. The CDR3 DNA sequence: TGCGCCAGCAGCTTGGCCGCAGGACAAGAGACCCAGTACTTC. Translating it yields CASSLAAGQETQYF.

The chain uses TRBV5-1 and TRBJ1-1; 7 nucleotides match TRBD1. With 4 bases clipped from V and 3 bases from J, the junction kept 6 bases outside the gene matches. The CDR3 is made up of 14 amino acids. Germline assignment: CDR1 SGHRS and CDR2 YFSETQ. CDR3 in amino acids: CASSPTGRDTEAFF. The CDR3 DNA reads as TGCGCCAGCAGCCCGACAGGGCGAGACACTGAAGCTTTCTTT.

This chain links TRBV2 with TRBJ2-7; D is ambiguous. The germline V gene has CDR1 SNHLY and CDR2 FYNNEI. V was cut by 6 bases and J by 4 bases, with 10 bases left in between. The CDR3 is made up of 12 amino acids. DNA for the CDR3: TGTGCCAGCAGCTATACAGAATACGAGCAGTACTTC. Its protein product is CASSYTEYEQYF.

The chain's CDR3 is CSGGALAGPANTGELFF. The CDR3 coding sequence is TGCAGCGGAGGGGCACTAGCGGGCCCCGCGAACACCGGGGAGCTGTTTTTT. J is TRBJ2-2 and V is TRBV29-1; 9 bases fit TRBD2. Per the germline V gene, CDR1 is SQVTM and CDR2 is ANQGSEA. This CDR3 region has 17 residues. The V gene end was trimmed by 7 bases and the J gene end by 0 bases; junction bases not matched to a gene: 12.

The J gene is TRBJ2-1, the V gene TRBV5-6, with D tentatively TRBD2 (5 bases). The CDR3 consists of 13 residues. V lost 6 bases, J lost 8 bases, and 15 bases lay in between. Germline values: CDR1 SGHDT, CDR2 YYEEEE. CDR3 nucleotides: TGTGCCAGCACTAGCTTTTGGCGGGATGAGCAGTTCTTC. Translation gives CASTSFWRDEQFF. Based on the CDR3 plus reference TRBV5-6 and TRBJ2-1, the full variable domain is DAGVTQSPTHLIKTRGQQVTLRCSPKSGHDTVSWYQQALGQGPQFIFQYYEEEERQRGNFPDRFSGHQFPNYSSELNVNALLLGDSALYLCASTSFWRDEQFFGPGTRLTVL.

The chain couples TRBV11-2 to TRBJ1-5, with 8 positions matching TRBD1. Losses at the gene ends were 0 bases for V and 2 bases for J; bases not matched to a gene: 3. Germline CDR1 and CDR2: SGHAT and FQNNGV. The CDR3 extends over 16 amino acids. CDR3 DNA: TGTGCCAGCAGCTTAGACCCGACAGGGGGCAATCAGCCCCAGCATTTT. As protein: CASSLDPTGGNQPQHF.

The CDR3 is CAISRDSDQPQHF. The CDR3 DNA reads TGTGCCATCAGTCGGGACAGTGATCAGCCCCAGCATTTT. V is TRBV10-3 and J is TRBJ1-5; the match to TRBD1 covers 7 bases. CDR3 length: 13 residues. V shed 5 bases and J 5 bases; nucleotides not matched to a gene: 3. The V gene's germline CDR1 is ENHRY and CDR2 SYGVKD.

CDR3 sequence (DNA): TGCGCCAGCAGCCAAGAACGGTCCGGGGAGCTGTTTTTT. The encoded protein is CASSQERSGELFF. The chain has TRBV4-1 and TRBJ2-2, with D uncertain. The ends were cut back, 0 bases at V and 6 bases at J, with 5 bases in the middle. Germline loops: CDR1 MGHRA, CDR2 YSYEKL. This CDR3 contains 13 residues.

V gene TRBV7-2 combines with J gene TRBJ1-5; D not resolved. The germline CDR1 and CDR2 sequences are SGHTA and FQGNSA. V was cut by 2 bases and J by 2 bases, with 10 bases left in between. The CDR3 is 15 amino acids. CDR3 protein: CASSLWSGGNQPQHF. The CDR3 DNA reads TGTGCCAGCAGCTTATGGTCGGGTGGCAATCAGCCCCAGCATTTT.

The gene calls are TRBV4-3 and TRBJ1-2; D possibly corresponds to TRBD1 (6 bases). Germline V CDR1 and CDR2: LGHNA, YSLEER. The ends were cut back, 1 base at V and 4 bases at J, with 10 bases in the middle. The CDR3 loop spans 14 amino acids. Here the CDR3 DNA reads TGCGCCAGCAGCCAAGGGACAGTTGGCTATGGCTACACCTTC. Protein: CASSQGTVGYGYTF.

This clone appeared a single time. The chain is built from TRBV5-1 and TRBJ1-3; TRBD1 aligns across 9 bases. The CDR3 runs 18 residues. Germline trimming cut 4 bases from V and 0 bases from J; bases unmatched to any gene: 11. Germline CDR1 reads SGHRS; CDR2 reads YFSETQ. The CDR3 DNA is TGCGCCAGCAGCAAGGACGGACAGGGGCCTAGCTCTGGAAACACCATATATTTT. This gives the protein CASSKDGQGPSSGNTIYF.

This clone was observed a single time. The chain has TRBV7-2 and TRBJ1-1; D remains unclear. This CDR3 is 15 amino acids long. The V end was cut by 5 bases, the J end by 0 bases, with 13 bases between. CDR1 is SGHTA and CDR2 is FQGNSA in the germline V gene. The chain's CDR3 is CASSREGDMNTEAFF. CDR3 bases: TGTGCCAGCAGCCGGGAGGGAGACATGAACACTGAAGCTTTCTTT.

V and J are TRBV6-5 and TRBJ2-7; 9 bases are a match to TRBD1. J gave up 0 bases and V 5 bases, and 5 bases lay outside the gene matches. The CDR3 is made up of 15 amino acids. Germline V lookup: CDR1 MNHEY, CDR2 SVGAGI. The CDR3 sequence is CASSPGTGSSYEQYF. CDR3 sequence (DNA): TGTGCCAGCAGTCCCGGGACAGGGAGCTCCTACGAGCAGTACTTC.

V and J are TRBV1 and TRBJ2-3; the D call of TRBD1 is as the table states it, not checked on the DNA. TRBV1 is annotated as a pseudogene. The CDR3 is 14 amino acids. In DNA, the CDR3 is TGCACCAGCAGCCATACAGGAGGCACAGATACGCAGTATTTT. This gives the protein CTSSHTGGTDTQYF.

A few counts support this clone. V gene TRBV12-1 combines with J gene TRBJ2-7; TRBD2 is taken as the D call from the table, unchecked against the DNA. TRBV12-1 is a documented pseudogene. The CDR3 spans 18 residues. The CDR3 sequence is CASSPKPGTSSGAYEQYF. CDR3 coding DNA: TGTGCCAGCAGCCCCAAACCCGGGACTAGCAGTGGCGCCTACGAGCAGTACTTC.

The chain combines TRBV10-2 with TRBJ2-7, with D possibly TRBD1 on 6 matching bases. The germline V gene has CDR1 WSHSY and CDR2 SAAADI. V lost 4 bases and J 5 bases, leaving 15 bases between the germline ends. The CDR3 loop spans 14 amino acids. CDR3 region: CASSGTALGDEQYF. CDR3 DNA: TGCGCCAGCAGTGGGACAGCCCTAGGAGACGAGCAGTACTTC.

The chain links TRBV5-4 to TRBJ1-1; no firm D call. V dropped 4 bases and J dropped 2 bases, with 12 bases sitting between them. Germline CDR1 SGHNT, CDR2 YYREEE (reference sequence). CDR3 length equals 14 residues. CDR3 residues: CASSVRTGNTEAFF. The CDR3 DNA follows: TGTGCCAGCAGCGTCCGGACGGGAAACACTGAAGCTTTCTTT.

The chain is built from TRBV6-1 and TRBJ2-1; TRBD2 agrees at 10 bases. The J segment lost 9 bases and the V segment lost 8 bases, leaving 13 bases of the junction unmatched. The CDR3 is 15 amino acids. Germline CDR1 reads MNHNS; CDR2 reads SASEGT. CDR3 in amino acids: CASGSLAGVLGEQFF. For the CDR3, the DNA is TGTGCCAGCGGATCCCTAGCGGGAGTTCTCGGTGAGCAGTTCTTC.

CDR3: CASSFTASNEKLFF. CDR3 nucleotide sequence: TGTGCCAGCAGCTTCACTGCAAGCAATGAAAAACTGTTTTTT. The chain joins TRBV11-2 to TRBJ1-4; D is unresolved. V lost 3 bases and J lost 5, with 10 bases in between. There are 14 residues in the CDR3. CDR1 and CDR2 (germline): SGHAT, FQNNGV.

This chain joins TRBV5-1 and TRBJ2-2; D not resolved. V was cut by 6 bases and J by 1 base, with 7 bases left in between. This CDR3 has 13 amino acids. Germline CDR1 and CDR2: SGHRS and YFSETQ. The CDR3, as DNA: TGCGCCAGCACCGTCAGGAACACCGGGGAGCTGTTTTTT. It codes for CASTVRNTGELFF. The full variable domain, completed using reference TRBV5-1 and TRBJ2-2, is KAGVTQTPRYLIKTRGQQVTLSCSPISGHRSVSWYQQTPGQGLQFLFEYFSETQRNKGNFPGRFSGRQFSNSRSEMNVSTLELGDSALYLCASTVRNTGELFFGEGSRLTVL.

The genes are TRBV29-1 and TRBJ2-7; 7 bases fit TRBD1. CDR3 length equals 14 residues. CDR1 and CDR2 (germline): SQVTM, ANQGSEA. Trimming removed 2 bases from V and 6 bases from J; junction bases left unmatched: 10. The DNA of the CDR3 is TGCAGCGTTGAAAGGGTCAGGGGGTCGGGCGAGCAGTACTTC. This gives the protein CSVERVRGSGEQYF.